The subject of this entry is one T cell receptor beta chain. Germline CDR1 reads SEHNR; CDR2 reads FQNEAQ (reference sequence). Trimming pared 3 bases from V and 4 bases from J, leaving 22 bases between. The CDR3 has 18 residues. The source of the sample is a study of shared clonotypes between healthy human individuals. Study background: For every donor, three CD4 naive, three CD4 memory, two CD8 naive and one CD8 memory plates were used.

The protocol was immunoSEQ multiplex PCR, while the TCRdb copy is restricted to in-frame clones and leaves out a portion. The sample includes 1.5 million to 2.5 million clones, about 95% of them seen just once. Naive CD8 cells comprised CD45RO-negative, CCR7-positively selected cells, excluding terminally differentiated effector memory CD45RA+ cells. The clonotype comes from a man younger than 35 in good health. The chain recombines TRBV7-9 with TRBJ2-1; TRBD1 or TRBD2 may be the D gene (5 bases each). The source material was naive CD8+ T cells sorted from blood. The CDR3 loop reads CASSFGVEGGARYNEQFF. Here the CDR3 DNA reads TGTGCCAGCAGCTTTGGTGTAGAGGGTGGGGCACGTTACAATGAGCAGTTCTTC. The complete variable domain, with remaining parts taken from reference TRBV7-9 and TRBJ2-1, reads DTGVSQNPRHKITKRGQNVTFRCDPISEHNRLYWYRQTLGQGPEFLTYFQNEAQLEKSRLLSDRFSAERPKGSFSTLEIQRTEQGDSAMYLCASSFGVEGGARYNEQFFGPGTRLTVL.